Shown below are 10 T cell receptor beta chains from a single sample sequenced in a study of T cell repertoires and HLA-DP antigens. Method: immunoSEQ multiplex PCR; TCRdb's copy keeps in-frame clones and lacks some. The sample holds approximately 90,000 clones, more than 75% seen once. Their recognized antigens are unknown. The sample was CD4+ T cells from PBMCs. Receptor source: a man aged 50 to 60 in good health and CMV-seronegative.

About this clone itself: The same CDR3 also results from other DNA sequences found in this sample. CDR3 coding DNA: TGTGCCAGCTCACCGGGACAAGGTGGGACTGAAGCTTTCTTT. It is translated as CASSPGQGGTEAFF. The chain uses TRBV18 and TRBJ1-1; D may be TRBD1 (6 bases). CDR3 size: 14 residues. V was trimmed by 3 bases and J by 5 bases, leaving 13 bases between them. Germline V gene sequence: CDR1 KGHSH, CDR2 LQKENI.

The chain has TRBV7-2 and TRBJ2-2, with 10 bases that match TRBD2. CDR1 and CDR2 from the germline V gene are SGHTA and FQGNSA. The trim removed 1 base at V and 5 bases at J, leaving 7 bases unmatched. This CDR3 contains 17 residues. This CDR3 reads CASSLGPSGGGTGELFF. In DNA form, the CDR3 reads TGTGCCAGCAGCTTAGGTCCTAGCGGGGGTGGAACCGGGGAGCTGTTTTTT.

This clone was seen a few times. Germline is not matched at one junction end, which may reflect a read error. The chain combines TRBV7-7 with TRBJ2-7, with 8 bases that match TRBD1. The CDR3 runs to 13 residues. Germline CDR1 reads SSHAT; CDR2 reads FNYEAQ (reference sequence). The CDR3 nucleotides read TGTGCTAGCAGCAGGGGGCAAGGCTACGAGCAGTACTTC. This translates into CASSRGQGYEQYF.

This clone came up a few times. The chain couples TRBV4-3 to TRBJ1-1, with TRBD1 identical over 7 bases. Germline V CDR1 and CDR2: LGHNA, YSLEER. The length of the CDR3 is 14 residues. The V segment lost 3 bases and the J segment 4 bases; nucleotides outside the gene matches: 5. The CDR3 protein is CASSQYRGSTEAFF. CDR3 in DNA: TGCGCCAGCAGCCAGTACAGGGGAAGCACTGAAGCTTTCTTT.

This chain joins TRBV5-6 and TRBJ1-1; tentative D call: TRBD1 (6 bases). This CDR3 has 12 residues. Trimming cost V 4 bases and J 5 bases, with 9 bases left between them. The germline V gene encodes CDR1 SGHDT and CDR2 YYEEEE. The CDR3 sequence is CASSPRGTEAFF. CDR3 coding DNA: TGTGCCAGCAGCCCCAGGGGAACTGAAGCTTTCTTT.

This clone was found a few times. This chain's CDR3 is CASSRVETQYF. The CDR3 region has the DNA TGTGCCAGCAGCCGAGTGGAGACCCAGTACTTC. The chain combines TRBV28 with TRBJ2-5; no clear D gene. Trimming stripped 6 bases from V and 5 bases from J, with 7 bases between. The CDR3 is 11 amino acids. Germline CDR1 reads MDHEN; CDR2 reads SYDVKM.

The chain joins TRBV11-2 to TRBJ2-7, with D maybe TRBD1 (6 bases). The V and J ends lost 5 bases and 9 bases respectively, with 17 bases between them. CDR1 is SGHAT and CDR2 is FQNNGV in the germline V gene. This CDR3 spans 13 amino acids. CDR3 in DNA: TGTGCCAGCAGCGCTCAGGGGTTAAGTGTGCAGTACTTC. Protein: CASSAQGLSVQYF.

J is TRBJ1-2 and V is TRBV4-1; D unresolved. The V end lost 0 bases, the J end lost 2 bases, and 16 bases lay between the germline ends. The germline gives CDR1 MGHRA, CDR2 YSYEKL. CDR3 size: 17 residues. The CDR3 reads CASSQEPGLSRNYGYTF. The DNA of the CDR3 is TGCGCCAGCAGCCAAGAGCCGGGGTTGAGCAGGAACTATGGCTACACCTTC.

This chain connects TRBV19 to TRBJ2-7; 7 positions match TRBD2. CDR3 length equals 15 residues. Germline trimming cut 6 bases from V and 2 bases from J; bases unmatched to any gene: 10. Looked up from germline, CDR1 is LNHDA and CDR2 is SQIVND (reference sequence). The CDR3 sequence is CASSPYWTSTYEQYF. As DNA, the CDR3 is TGTGCCAGTAGCCCGTACTGGACTAGTACCTACGAGCAGTACTTC.

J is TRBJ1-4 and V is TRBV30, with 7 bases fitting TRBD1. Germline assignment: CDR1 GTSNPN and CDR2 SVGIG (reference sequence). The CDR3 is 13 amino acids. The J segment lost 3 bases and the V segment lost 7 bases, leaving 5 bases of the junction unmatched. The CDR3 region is CALTGRANEKLFF. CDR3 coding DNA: TGTGCCTTGACAGGGAGGGCTAATGAAAAACTGTTTTTT.